The clone carrying this T cell receptor beta chain was detected only a few times. This sample is part of a study of T cells after yellow fever vaccination. Conversion of TCR transcripts into cDNA relied on 5'RACE template switching, which added a universal primer site and UMIs. Using its own MiXCR run on the 5' RACE reads, TCRdb lists one record per CDR3 protein. The table has 500,000 to 700,000 distinct CDR3 sequences, roughly 21% seen once; the top ten hold more than 13%. With 0 bases removed from V and 7 bases from J, the gap between germline ends came to 12 bases. Germline V gene sequence: CDR1 LGHNA, CDR2 YSLEER. The CDR3 is 15 residues long.

The chain employs TRBV4-3 and TRBJ2-2; D perhaps matches TRBD1 (6 bases). The sequence was collected from a man aged 25-45 years who received the YFV17D yellow fever vaccine. This material consisted of PBMCs, taken 15 days after the yellow fever booster vaccination. The CDR3 coding sequence is TGCGCCAGCAGCCAAGAGGCAGGGGCCGTCGGGGAGCTGTTTTTT. This encodes CASSQEAGAVGELFF.